A selection of T cell receptor beta chains follows, all from one sample in a study of CD8+ T cells in alopecia areata. Profiling relied on immunoSEQ multiplex PCR, and the TCRdb table lists in-frame clones only, not all of them. Of some 200,000 clones in the sample, less than 45% are singletons; the top ten hold 2.6%. The sample here was CD4+ T cells sorted from blood, taken around week 37, from a patient treated with tofacitinib. All receptors come from a human donor with alopecia areata. Each CDR3 is given with its conserved first and last residue. A D gene is named only where the DNA matches it firmly. The listing skips clone size in some rows; elsewhere it reads once, few, many or a size class.

J gene,clone size,D gene,V gene,CDR3 DNA,CDR3 protein
TRBJ2-5,NA,NA,TRBV5-1,TGCGCCAGCAGCCCCCGAGGGGAGTCGGAGACCCAGTACTTC,CASSPRGESETQYF
TRBJ2-1,NA,TRBD2,TRBV6-5,TGTGCCAGCAAGGGACTAAGCCTGAGGAATGAGCAGTTCTTC,CASKGLSLRNEQFF
TRBJ2-1,few,NA,TRBV2,TGTGCCAGCGAAGAAGCGGCCTCCCTCCTCTTC,CASEEAASLLF
TRBJ2-7,NA,TRBD1,TRBV5-1,TGCGCCAGCAGCTTGGCCCCGGGACAGGCCTACGAGCAGTACTTC,CASSLAPGQAYEQYF
TRBJ2-2,NA,NA,TRBV28,TGTGCCACCCTTAGAGGGAAGAGGGACGGGGAGCTGTTTTTT,CATLRGKRDGELFF
TRBJ2-1,NA,TRBD2,TRBV9,TGTGCCAGCAGCCCAGGAGGGACTAGCGGGATCTACAATGAGCAGTTCTTC,CASSPGGTSGIYNEQFF
TRBJ1-5,NA,TRBD1,TRBV19,TGTGCCAGTAGTTGGACAGGGGTGAAGGGCAATCAGCCCCAGCATTTT,CASSWTGVKGNQPQHF
TRBJ2-6,NA,TRBD2,TRBV5-1,TGCGCCAGCAGCTTAGCTAGCGGGAGGGTAGGGGCCAACGTCCTGACTTTC,CASSLASGRVGANVLTF
TRBJ1-5,few,NA,TRBV30,TGTGCCTGGAGTGTACGAGGGAGGGGCAATCAGCCCCAGCATTTT,CAWSVRGRGNQPQHF
TRBJ2-4,NA,TRBD1,TRBV6-5,TGTGCCAGCAGCACAGGGGGGTACATTCAGTACTTC,CASSTGGYIQYF
TRBJ2-7,few,NA,TRBV7-2,TGTGCCAGCAGCTCCCTCGGCGGGTACGAGCAGTACTTC,CASSSLGGYEQYF
TRBJ2-2,NA,NA,TRBV30,TGTGCGACAGACCTCCGGGGCACCGGGGAGCTGTTTTTT,CATDLRGTGELFF
TRBJ1-3,NA,NA,TRBV29-1,TGCAGCGTCCTCGGGGGGCGCTTTGGAAACACCATATATTTT,CSVLGGRFGNTIYF
TRBJ2-2,NA,NA,TRBV30,TGTGCCTGGAGTCCGGTCCTGGGGGAGCTGTTTTTT,CAWSPVLGELFF
TRBJ2-3,NA,TRBD1,TRBV14,TGTGCCAGCAGCCAGGTTAACAGGGGAGATACGCAGTATTTT,CASSQVNRGDTQYF
TRBJ2-6,NA,NA,TRBV9,TGTGCCAGCAGCGTCCTCCCTGTCTCTGGGGCCAACGTCCTGACTTTC,CASSVLPVSGANVLTF
TRBJ2-3,few,NA,TRBV5-1,TGCGCCAGCAGTCAGACAGATACGCAGTATTTT,CASSQTDTQYF
TRBJ2-1,NA,NA,TRBV2,TGTGCCAGCAGTGTAAACACCCGTCGGCCACACAATGAGCAGTTCTTC,CASSVNTRRPHNEQFF
TRBJ1-1,NA,TRBD1,TRBV9,TGTGCCAGCAGCGTATGGGTGGGACAGGGCCCCGCTGAAGCTTTCTTT,CASSVWVGQGPAEAFF
TRBJ2-1,NA,NA,TRBV12-5,TGTGCTAGTGGTTACAGCGATGAGCAGTTCTTC,CASGYSDEQFF
TRBJ1-1,NA,TRBD1,TRBV4-1,TGCGCCAGCAGCCGGGACAGGGCGACTGAAGCTTTCTTT,CASSRDRATEAFF
TRBJ2-1,NA,NA,TRBV7-9,TGTGCCAGCAGCTTAGTGGGGTATGAGCAGTTCTTC,CASSLVGYEQFF
TRBJ2-3,few,TRBD2,TRBV5-1,TGCGCCAGCCGTCTAGCGGGAGTAGTCGCAGATACGCAGTATTTT,CASRLAGVVADTQYF
TRBJ2-7,NA,NA,TRBV4-2,TGTGCCAGCAGCCAAGACCGTGAGGGACACTTCTACGAGCAGTACTTC,CASSQDREGHFYEQYF
TRBJ2-1,NA,TRBD2,TRBV25-1,TGTGCCAGCAGTGAGGGACTAGCGGGAGGGGATGAGCAGTTCTTC,CASSEGLAGGDEQFF
TRBJ2-5,few,NA,TRBV30,TGTGCCTGGACTGTTTGGGAGACCCAGTACTTC,CAWTVWETQYF
TRBJ2-5,few,NA,TRBV27,TGTGCCAGCAGAGCGGACAGATTCTATCAAGAGACCCAGTACTTC,CASRADRFYQETQYF
TRBJ2-7,NA,NA,TRBV27,TGTGCCAGCAGTTGGGGTACATCGTACGAGCAGTACTTC,CASSWGTSYEQYF
TRBJ2-3,NA,TRBD1,TRBV11-2,TGTGCCAGCAGCTTAGAGGGGACAGGGCGAGGACGCACAGATACGCAGTATTTT,CASSLEGTGRGRTDTQYF
TRBJ2-5,few,NA,TRBV6-5,TGTGCCAGCCTCGCGGCAGGGGCGGAGGAGACCCAGTACTTC,CASLAAGAEETQYF
TRBJ1-5,NA,NA,TRBV30,TGTGCCTGGAGTTCACAGGGCAATCAGCCCCAGCATTTT,CAWSSQGNQPQHF
TRBJ2-6,NA,NA,TRBV30,TGTGCCTGGAGTGTAATAAACGGGGCCAACGTCCTGACTTTC,CAWSVINGANVLTF
TRBJ2-7,NA,TRBD1,TRBV6-6,TGTGCCAGCAGTTACCAGGGACAGAACTACGAGCAGTACTTC,CASSYQGQNYEQYF
TRBJ2-1,NA,TRBD2,TRBV5-4,TGTGCCAGCAGCTCGCCAGGACTAGCGGGGGGAAATGAGCAGTTCTTC,CASSSPGLAGGNEQFF
TRBJ2-7,NA,TRBD2,TRBV18,TGTGCCAGCTCACATAGCGGGAGGTGGAACGAGCAGTACTTC,CASSHSGRWNEQYF
TRBJ1-1,NA,TRBD1,TRBV6-1,TGTGCCAGCAGTTCCGACAGGGGAAGAACTGAAGCTTTCTTT,CASSSDRGRTEAFF
TRBJ2-3,NA,NA,TRBV29-1,TGCAGCGTTGAAGATCGTCGGAGTTCGGCAGATACGCAGTATTTT,CSVEDRRSSADTQYF
TRBJ2-5,NA,TRBD2,TRBV11-2,TGTGCCAGCAGCCCTGGGACTAGCGGGGAAGGAGAGACCCAGTACTTC,CASSPGTSGEGETQYF
TRBJ2-1,NA,NA,TRBV7-9,TGTGCCAGCTTCTTTTTCTCCGGGGGAAGCAATGAGCAGTTCTTC,CASFFFSGGSNEQFF
TRBJ2-3,NA,NA,TRBV9,TGTGCCAGCAGCGCAGCTCTCCTGCCCTCAGATACGCAGTATTTT,CASSAALLPSDTQYF
TRBJ2-7,few,NA,TRBV29-1,TGCAGCGTTGCTAGGGGGACAACCCGAAACGAGCAGTACTTC,CSVARGTTRNEQYF
TRBJ2-5,NA,NA,TRBV7-9,TGTGCCAGCAGCTCGACGAGGGGGTTTCAAGAGACCCAGTACTTC,CASSSTRGFQETQYF
TRBJ2-7,NA,NA,TRBV11-2,TGTGCCAGCAGCGCCCGGAGGGAACAACAGTACTTC,CASSARREQQYF
TRBJ2-7,few,TRBD2,TRBV7-2,TGTGCCAGCCGCCCGGTGGAGGGAGGGGTTTACGAGCAGTACTTC,CASRPVEGGVYEQYF
TRBJ1-5,NA,NA,TRBV7-2,TGTGCCAGCAGCCCCCAATGGGGGGGGTATCAGCCCCAGCATTTT,CASSPQWGGYQPQHF
TRBJ1-1,NA,TRBD1,TRBV30,TGCGCTTTGTCCGGACAGGGCAACACTGAAGCTTTCTTT,CALSGQGNTEAFF
TRBJ2-5,NA,TRBD2,TRBV6-6,TGTGCCAGCCGCCGAGCGGGGGGTGAGACCCAGTACTTC,CASRRAGGETQYF
TRBJ2-1,NA,TRBD2,TRBV29-1,TGCAGCGTCCCATTAGCGGGAGGCTATAGGGTGAATGAGCAGTTCTTC,CSVPLAGGYRVNEQFF
TRBJ2-1,NA,NA,TRBV29-1,TGCAGCGTTGACGGCCGGGGAAGCTCCTACAATGAGCAGTTCTTC,CSVDGRGSSYNEQFF
TRBJ2-3,many,TRBD2,TRBV11-2,TGTGCCAGCAGAGCCCCGGGACTAGCGTCAGATACGCAGTATTTT,CASRAPGLASDTQYF
TRBJ2-7,few,NA,TRBV29-1,TGCAGCGTTGCCCGCTGGGGGGCGAGCTCCTACGAGCAGTACTTC,CSVARWGASSYEQYF
TRBJ2-7,NA,TRBD1,TRBV2,TGTGCCAGCAGTGAATGGGGACAGACTTCCGAGCAGTACTTC,CASSEWGQTSEQYF
TRBJ1-1,NA,TRBD1,TRBV29-1,TGCAGCGTCAACTCACAGGGGTTGAACACTGAAGCTTTCTTT,CSVNSQGLNTEAFF
TRBJ2-1,NA,NA,TRBV30,TGTGCCTGGAGTGTTGGGTACCGAGCGGACAATGAGCAGTTCTTC,CAWSVGYRADNEQFF